Each of the 20 T cell receptor beta chains below was sequenced from the same sample in a study of blood T cell repertoires in COVID-19. TCRdb's copy holds only in-frame clones and misses some; the assay was immunoSEQ multiplex PCR. Of roughly 80,000 clones listed, 78% are singletons. The sequencing input was peripheral blood. The receptors originated from a human donor in a cohort sampled during active COVID-19.

For the CDR3, the DNA is TGTGCCAGCAGCTTACCCGAAGCGAATGAGCAGTTCTTC. This codes for CASSLPEANEQFF. This chain joins TRBV7-2 and TRBJ2-1; no reliable D call. Germline V lookup: CDR1 SGHTA, CDR2 FQGNSA. Trimming shortened V by 2 bases and J by 7 bases, and 9 bases separated the two germline ends. This CDR3 is 13 amino acids long.

The gene calls are TRBV12-5 and TRBJ2-6; a weak D match, TRBD1 (6 bases). The V end was cut by 5 bases, the J end by 0 bases, with 11 bases between. The CDR3 is 16 amino acids. In germline, CDR1 is LGHNT, CDR2 FRNRAP. The DNA for the CDR3 is TGTGCTAGTGGTCAAACAGGGTTCTCTGGGGCCAACGTCCTGACTTTC. Its translation: CASGQTGFSGANVLTF. Variable domain in full (rest from reference TRBV12-5 and TRBJ2-6): DARVTQTPRHKVTEMGQEVTMRCQPILGHNTVFWYRQTMMQGLELLAYFRNRAPLDDSGMPKDRFSAEMPDATLATLKIQPSEPRDSAVYFCASGQTGFSGANVLTFGAGSRLTVL.

The chain couples TRBV5-1 to TRBJ1-1, with 8 positions matching TRBD1. This CDR3 is 14 amino acids long. V was clipped by 2 bases and J by 9 bases; unmatched bases: 9. Per the germline V gene, CDR1 is SGHRS and CDR2 is YFSETQ. CDR3 sequence: CASSFNPGQGQAFF. The DNA for the CDR3 is TGCGCCAGCAGCTTCAACCCCGGACAGGGCCAAGCTTTCTTT.

The rearrangement uses TRBV6-5 and TRBJ2-5; D is perhaps TRBD1 (6 bases). CDR1 and CDR2 from the germline V gene are MNHEY and SVGAGI. Deletions cut 3 bases from V and 4 bases from J, with 15 bases between. The CDR3 loop spans 15 amino acids. CDR3 sequence (DNA): TGTGCCAGCAGTTATACGGCAGGGGTCGGAGAGACCCAGTACTTC. Protein: CASSYTAGVGETQYF.

The rearrangement uses TRBV24-1 and TRBJ2-2; TRBD2 matches 11 bases. Germline V gene data show CDR1 as KGHDR and CDR2 as SFDVKD. The V segment lost 4 bases and the J segment 7 bases; nucleotides outside the gene matches: 7. The CDR3 has 16 amino acids. CDR3 DNA: TGTGCCACCAGTGACCTGGGACTAGCGGAGGGCGGGGAGCTGTTTTTT. This sequence encodes CATSDLGLAEGGELFF.

This chain links TRBV7-2 with TRBJ1-1, with 8 bases matching TRBD1. In germline, CDR1 is SGHTA, CDR2 FQGNSA. Germline trimming cut 3 bases from V and 11 bases from J; bases unmatched to any gene: 11. The length of the CDR3 is 14 residues. The CDR3 region has the DNA TGTGCCAGCAGCTTCCTTAAGGACAGGGCGCCGGCTTTCTTT. Protein: CASSFLKDRAPAFF.

The J gene is TRBJ1-1, the V gene TRBV7-9, with 7 bases matching TRBD1. The CDR3 has 16 residues. The J segment lost 8 bases and the V segment lost 4 bases, leaving 16 bases of the junction unmatched. In germline, CDR1 is SEHNR, CDR2 FQNEAQ (reference sequence). This chain's CDR3 is CASSSSAGTVPAEAFF. CDR3 nucleotides: TGTGCCAGCAGCTCCTCGGCCGGGACAGTCCCAGCAGAAGCTTTCTTT.

V usage is TRBV7-2 and J usage is TRBJ1-1, with 8 bases fitting TRBD1. Germline V lookup: CDR1 SGHTA, CDR2 FQGNSA. The CDR3 totals 16 residues. The V and J ends lost 2 bases and 1 base, in that order; junction bases with no gene match: 6. The CDR3 region is CASSLTTGVGNTEAFF. The CDR3 nucleotides are TGTGCCAGCAGCTTAACGACAGGGGTTGGGAACACTGAAGCTTTCTTT.

The CDR3 DNA reads TGCGCCAGCAGCCAAGAAGGGGGGCCAGGGGCGGGGGATGAGCAGTTCTTC. This gives the protein CASSQEGGPGAGDEQFF. The chain combines TRBV4-3 with TRBJ2-1; a weak D match, TRBD2 (7 bases). This CDR3 spans 17 amino acids. CDR1 is LGHNA and CDR2 is YSLEER in the germline V gene. V lost 0 bases to trimming and J lost 8 bases, with 20 bases between them.

The chain couples TRBV6-5 to TRBJ2-4, with a weak D call TRBD2 (5 bases). The CDR3 runs 15 residues. V was pared by 0 bases and J by 4 bases, with 10 bases between. Looked up from germline, CDR1 is MNHEY and CDR2 is SVGAGI. Here the CDR3 reads CASSYSGAAKNIQYF. CDR3 DNA sequence: TGTGCCAGCAGTTACTCAGGAGCGGCGAAAAACATTCAGTACTTC.

This clone was found a few times. The V and J genes are TRBV28 and TRBJ2-7, with TRBD1 matching 7 bases. The junction had 6 bases not matched to a gene; V was cut back by 5 bases and J by 5 bases. Germline-derived CDR1 and CDR2 are MDHEN and SYDVKM. CDR3 size: 13 residues. The CDR3 is CASSPGTEDEQYF. CDR3 bases: TGTGCCAGCAGTCCCGGGACAGAAGACGAGCAGTACTTC.

The rearrangement uses TRBV5-6 and TRBJ2-5; 8 bases map to TRBD2. The length of the CDR3 is 17 residues. CDR1 SGHDT and CDR2 YYEEEE come from the germline V gene. V lost 0 bases to trimming and J lost 0 bases; unmatched junction nucleotides: 7. CDR3: CASSLVLAGTYQETQYF. The CDR3 nucleotides read TGTGCCAGCAGCTTGGTTTTAGCGGGAACGTACCAAGAGACCCAGTACTTC.

The V and J genes are TRBV5-1 and TRBJ2-1, with a possible D match to TRBD2 (6 bases). The CDR3 runs 13 residues. V lost 4 bases to trimming and J lost 10 bases, with 15 bases between them. The germline V gene encodes CDR1 SGHRS and CDR2 YFSETQ. The CDR3 is CASSGGMGQEQFF. The CDR3 region has the DNA TGCGCCAGCAGCGGGGGGATGGGGCAGGAGCAGTTCTTC.

The rearrangement joins TRBV5-4 to TRBJ2-1, with 10 bases aligning to TRBD2. The CDR3 is made up of 13 amino acids. Germline V gene lookup returns CDR1 SGHNT and CDR2 YYREEE (reference sequence). The V gene end was trimmed by 10 bases and the J gene end by 8 bases; junction bases not matched to a gene: 9. The CDR3 DNA follows: TGTGCCTCCGAGCGGGAGGGCCGTTATGAGCAGTTCTTC. The encoded protein is CASEREGRYEQFF.

This clone was seen a handful of times. The chain joins TRBV28 to TRBJ2-7; D not certain. The V gene's germline CDR1 is MDHEN and CDR2 SYDVKM. Trimming took 2 bases from V and 2 from J, leaving 13 bases between them. CDR3 length: 15 amino acids. The CDR3: CASSLVQYPPYEQYF. For the CDR3, the DNA is TGTGCCAGCAGTTTAGTGCAGTACCCCCCCTACGAGCAGTACTTC. The complete variable domain, with remaining parts taken from reference TRBV28 and TRBJ2-7, reads DVKVTQSSRYLVKRTGEKVFLECVQDMDHENMFWYRQDPGLGLRLIYFSYDVKMKEKGDIPEGYSVSREKKERFSLILESASTNQTSMYLCASSLVQYPPYEQYFGPGTRLTVT.

The chain joins TRBV12-5 to TRBJ2-1; D is perhaps TRBD1 (5 bases). The germline V gene encodes CDR1 LGHNT and CDR2 FRNRAP. V was clipped by 0 bases and J by 9 bases, with 6 bases between them. There are 12 residues in the CDR3. The CDR3 is CASGLVQAEQFF. The CDR3 DNA reads TGTGCTAGTGGTTTGGTACAGGCTGAGCAGTTCTTC.

The sample holds a few counts of this clone. This sequence joins TRBV5-6 and TRBJ1-5; TRBD1 aligns across 10 bases. Per the germline V gene, CDR1 is SGHDT and CDR2 is YYEEEE. This CDR3 comprises 17 residues. Unmatched junction bases numbered 9, after V lost 0 bases and J lost 6 bases. The CDR3 DNA reads as TGTGCCAGCAGCTTGGCTCCCGACAGGGGGCTTGGTCAGCCCCAGCATTTT. It is translated as CASSLAPDRGLGQPQHF. The full variable domain, with the rest looked up from reference TRBV5-6 and TRBJ1-5, is DAGVTQSPTHLIKTRGQQVTLRCSPKSGHDTVSWYQQALGQGPQFIFQYYEEEERQRGNFPDRFSGHQFPNYSSELNVNALLLGDSALYLCASSLAPDRGLGQPQHFGDGTRLSIL.

This sequence joins TRBV28 and TRBJ2-6; TRBD1 agrees at 9 bases. The ends lost 5 bases at V and 2 bases at J; junction bases unmatched: 10. Germline CDR1 MDHEN, CDR2 SYDVKM. CDR3 length: 18 amino acids. The CDR3, as DNA: TGTGCCAGCAGTGGATTACGGGACAGGGCGGCTGGGGCCAACGTCCTGACTTTC. Translating gives CASSGLRDRAAGANVLTF.

The gene calls are TRBV3-1 (or the pseudogene TRBV3-2) and TRBJ2-7, with TRBD2 matching over 11 bases. This CDR3 has 20 amino acids. Germline CDR1 and CDR2: LGHDT and YNNKEL (reference sequence). J lost 0 bases, V lost 3 bases, and 16 bases had no gene match. The CDR3 DNA sequence: TGTGCCAGCAGCCAGTATTTATGGACTAGCGGGCCATCGAGCTCCTACGAGCAGTACTTC. Translating gives CASSQYLWTSGPSSSYEQYF.

J is TRBJ1-5 and V is TRBV28; 8 positions agree with TRBD1. Germline V gene lookup returns CDR1 MDHEN and CDR2 SYDVKM. The CDR3 has 14 amino acids. V lost 3 bases, J lost 4 bases, and 2 bases stayed unmatched. CDR3 sequence: CASSFQGANQPQHF. CDR3 coding DNA: TGTGCCAGCAGTTTTCAGGGGGCTAATCAGCCCCAGCATTTT.